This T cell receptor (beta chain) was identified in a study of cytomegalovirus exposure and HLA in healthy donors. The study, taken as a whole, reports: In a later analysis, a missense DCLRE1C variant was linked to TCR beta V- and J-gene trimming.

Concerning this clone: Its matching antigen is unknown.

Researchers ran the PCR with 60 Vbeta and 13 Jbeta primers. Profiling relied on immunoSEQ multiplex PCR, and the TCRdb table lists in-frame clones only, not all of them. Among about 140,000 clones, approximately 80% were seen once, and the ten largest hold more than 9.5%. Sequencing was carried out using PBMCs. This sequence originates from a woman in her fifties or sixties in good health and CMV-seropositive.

The CDR3 region is CASSLGLAGEETQYF. The CDR3 DNA follows: TGTGCCAGCAGCTTAGGACTAGCGGGAGAAGAGACCCAGTACTTC. This sequence joins TRBV11-3 and TRBJ2-5; 12 bases agree with TRBD2. Germline V gene sequence: CDR1 SGHNT, CDR2 YENEEA. V was clipped by 1 base and J by 3 bases; unmatched bases: 0. This CDR3 contains 15 residues.